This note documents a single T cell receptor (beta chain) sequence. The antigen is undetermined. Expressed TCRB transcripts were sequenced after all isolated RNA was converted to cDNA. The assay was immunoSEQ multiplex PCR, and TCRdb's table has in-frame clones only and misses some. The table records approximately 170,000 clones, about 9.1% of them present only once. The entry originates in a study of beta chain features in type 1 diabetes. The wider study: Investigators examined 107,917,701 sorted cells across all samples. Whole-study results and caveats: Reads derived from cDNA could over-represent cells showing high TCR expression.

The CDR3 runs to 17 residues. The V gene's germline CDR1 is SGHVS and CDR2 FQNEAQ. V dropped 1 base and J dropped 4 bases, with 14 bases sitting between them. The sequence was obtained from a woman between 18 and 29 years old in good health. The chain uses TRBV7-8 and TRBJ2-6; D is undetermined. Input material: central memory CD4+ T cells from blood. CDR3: CASSLDVFQAGANVLTF. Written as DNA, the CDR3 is TGTGCCAGCAGCTTAGATGTCTTTCAGGCGGGGGCCAACGTCCTGACTTTC. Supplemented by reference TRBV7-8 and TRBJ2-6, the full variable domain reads GAGVSQSPRYKVAKRGQDVALRCDPISGHVSLFWYQQALGQGPEFLTYFQNEAQLDKSGLPSDRFFAERPEGSVSTLKIQRTQQEDSAVYLCASSLDVFQAGANVLTFGAGSRLTVL.